A selection of T cell receptor beta chains follows, all from one sample in a study of Ad26.COV2.S vaccination and SARS-CoV-2 variants. Assay used: immunoSEQ multiplex PCR; TCRdb lists only in-frame clones, some missing. The top ten hold approximately 7% of the sample, which has approximately 360,000 clones, 83% seen once. The material sequenced was peripheral blood, taken in a trial of Ad26.COV2.S vaccine versus placebo. These receptors all stem from a person aged 18 to 65 who received the Ad26.COV2.S COVID-19 vaccine or a placebo. Each CDR3 is given with its conserved first and last residue. Fields, in order: V gene, clone size, J gene, D gene, CDR3 protein, CDR3 DNA. D genes are given only for firm matches. Size is omitted from some rows. Given values are once, few, many or a class for expanded clones.

>TRBV7-2|NA|TRBJ2-1|TRBD2
CASSPRTSGRKAEQFF
TGTGCCAGCAGCCCAAGGACTAGCGGGAGGAAAGCTGAGCAGTTCTTC
>TRBV7-9|NA|TRBJ2-7|NA
CASSPGLTYEQYF
TGTGCCAGCAGCCCCGGACTAACCTACGAGCAGTACTTC
>TRBV9|NA|TRBJ1-2|NA
CASSVFRSQGEGGYTF
TGTGCCAGCAGCGTTTTTCGATCTCAAGGCGAGGGAGGCTACACCTTC
>TRBV5-1|NA|TRBJ2-3|TRBD1
CASSETGGGTDTQYF
TGCGCCAGCAGCGAGACAGGGGGTGGAACAGATACGCAGTATTTT
>TRBV7-3|once|TRBJ2-1|TRBD2
CASSLRSSGGARQFF
TGTGCCAGCAGCTTACGAAGTAGCGGGGGGGCCAGGCAGTTCTTC
>TRBV4-1|NA|TRBJ2-3|NA
CASSQSLGADTQYF
TGCGCCAGCAGCCAATCCTTAGGTGCAGATACGCAGTATTTT
>TRBV29-1|NA|TRBJ2-1|TRBD2
CSVASGGADNEQFF
TGCAGCGTTGCTAGCGGGGGGGCAGACAATGAGCAGTTCTTC
>TRBV7-9|NA|TRBJ2-1|NA
CASSSWGRDNEQFF
TGTGCCAGCAGCTCATGGGGCAGGGATAATGAGCAGTTCTTC
>TRBV3-1/TRBV3-2|NA|TRBJ2-5|TRBD1
CASSPGQAPRIRETQYF
TGTGCCAGCAGTCCCGGACAGGCCCCACGGATCCGAGAGACCCAGTACTTC
>TRBV6-2/TRBV6-3|NA|TRBJ2-1|NA
CASSYSSGYNEQFF
TGTGCCAGCAGTTACTCTTCGGGGTACAATGAGCAGTTCTTC
>TRBV4-3|NA|TRBJ2-7|TRBD1
CASSRWTGEEQYF
TGCGCCAGCAGCCGATGGACAGGGGAGGAGCAGTACTTC
>TRBV5-1|few|TRBJ1-1|NA
CASSFELIGNEAFF
TGCGCCAGCAGCTTTGAATTGATAGGCAATGAAGCTTTCTTT
>TRBV5-1|NA|TRBJ2-7|NA
CASSSGTGFSYEQYF
TGCGCCAGCAGCAGCGGGACAGGTTTCTCCTACGAGCAGTACTTC
>TRBV11-3|once|TRBJ2-6|TRBD1
CASSPDRGTPGANVLTF
TGTGCCAGCAGCCCGGACAGGGGGACCCCTGGGGCCAACGTCCTGACTTTC
>TRBV6-4|NA|TRBJ2-1|TRBD2
CASSDRTSGSYNEQFF
TGTGCCAGCAGTGACAGGACTAGCGGGAGCTACAATGAGCAGTTCTTC
>TRBV21-1|once|TRBJ1-6|NA
CASSKDKGASGTRNSPLHF
TGTGCCAGCAGCAAAGATAAAGGGGCCTCGGGTACGAGGAATTCACCCCTCCACTTT
>TRBV28|once|TRBJ2-5|NA
CASSFNPGQETQYF
TGTGCCAGCAGTTTTAATCCGGGGCAAGAGACCCAGTACTTC
>TRBV18|NA|TRBJ2-7|TRBD2
CASSQTSGSSYEQYF
TGTGCCAGCTCCCAGACTAGCGGGAGCTCCTACGAGCAGTACTTC
>TRBV5-1|NA|TRBJ2-7|NA
CASSLVLWYEYGQRSYEQYF
TGCGCCAGCAGCTTGGTTTTGTGGTATGAGTATGGGCAGCGCTCCTACGAGCAGTACTTC
>TRBV7-3|NA|TRBJ2-2|TRBD2
CASSSTSGDTGELFF
TGTGCCAGCAGCTCGACTAGCGGGGACACCGGGGAGCTGTTTTTT
>TRBV5-1|NA|TRBJ2-6|NA
CASWPGGTGANVLTF
TGCGCCAGCTGGCCTGGGGGAACTGGGGCCAACGTCCTGACTTTC
>TRBV6-6|once|TRBJ1-4|NA
CASRPLGGMNEKLFF
TGTGCCAGCAGACCCCTTGGAGGGATGAATGAAAAACTGTTTTTT
>TRBV6-5|NA|TRBJ2-7|TRBD2
CASTNPSGGRYEQYF
TGTGCCAGCACCAACCCTAGCGGGGGGAGATACGAGCAGTACTTC
>TRBV3-1/TRBV3-2|NA|TRBJ2-1|TRBD2
CASSQGGLAGAVGEQFF
TGTGCCAGCAGCCAAGGGGGACTAGCGGGGGCTGTGGGAGAGCAGTTCTTC
>TRBV21-1|NA|TRBJ1-1|NA
CASSLKVNTEAFF
TGTGCCAGCAGCCTGAAGGTGAACACTGAAGCTTTCTTT
>TRBV11-2|few|TRBJ2-7|NA
CASSLGPQGGEQYF
TGTGCCAGCAGCTTAGGCCCCCAGGGGGGCGAGCAGTACTTC
>TRBV9|NA|TRBJ1-6|NA
CASSVVSGSNSPLHF
TGTGCCAGCAGCGTAGTTTCAGGGAGCAATTCACCCCTCCACTTT
>TRBV27|NA|TRBJ2-7|NA
CASSSLTEYEQYF
TGTGCCAGCAGTTCCTTGACTGAATACGAGCAGTACTTC
>TRBV6-6|once|TRBJ1-5|NA
CASTLGGYNQPQHF
TGTGCCAGCACCCTTGGGGGTTACAATCAGCCCCAGCATTTT
>TRBV14|NA|TRBJ1-2|NA
CASSQDLGARGYTF
TGTGCCAGCAGCCAAGATTTGGGGGCACGGGGCTACACCTTC
>TRBV3-1/TRBV3-2|NA|TRBJ1-4|NA
CASSQGRGEEKLFF
TGTGCCAGCAGCCAAGGGAGGGGTGAGGAAAAACTGTTTTTT
>TRBV19|NA|TRBJ2-7|NA
CASSMTGESYEQYF
TGTGCCAGTAGTATGACGGGGGAATCCTACGAGCAGTACTTC
>TRBV5-1|NA|TRBJ2-2|NA
CASSLARRPGELFF
TGCGCCAGCAGCTTGGCTCGGAGACCCGGGGAGCTGTTTTTT
>TRBV11-2|NA|TRBJ1-2|NA
CASSPSAALNYGYTF
TGTGCCAGCAGCCCATCGGCAGCCCTTAACTATGGCTACACCTTC
>TRBV27|once|TRBJ2-5|NA
CASSPGTFEPQETQYF
TGTGCCAGCAGTCCCGGGACTTTTGAGCCCCAAGAGACCCAGTACTTC
>TRBV5-4|NA|TRBJ2-3|NA
CASSFAPTESDTQYF
TGTGCCAGCAGCTTCGCTCCTACGGAGTCAGATACGCAGTATTTT